These T cell receptor beta chains were read from a single sample in a study of cytomegalovirus exposure and HLA in healthy donors. Clones were sequenced by immunoSEQ multiplex PCR, and TCRdb holds only the in-frame ones, with some missing. The repertoire includes approximately 170,000 clones, 60% to 80% of them detected once, and 1.6% sits in the top ten. Sequenced: PBMCs. The receptors were sampled from a woman aged 18-30 years in good health and CMV-seronegative. Both conserved end residues are part of each CDR3. The D gene is left open where the match is weak. Only part of the rows carry a size: once, few, many, or a class if the clone is expanded.

J: TRBJ2-7
D: TRBD2
size: few
V: TRBV10-1
CDR3: CATPVGGGYYAYEQYF
DNA: TGCGCCACGCCAGTCGGGGGGGGCTACTACGCCTACGAGCAGTACTTC

J: TRBJ2-5
D: TRBD1
size: once
V: TRBV10-3
CDR3: CAISEPKLTGIETQYF
DNA: TGTGCCATCAGTGAGCCTAAGTTGACAGGGATCGAGACCCAATACTTC

J: TRBJ2-7
D: TRBD1
size: NA
V: TRBV28
CDR3: CASSHAPWTGGTEQYF
DNA: TGTGCCAGCAGCCATGCGCCATGGACAGGGGGCACCGAGCAGTACTTC

J: TRBJ2-7
D: TRBD1
size: once
V: TRBV4-3
CDR3: CASSPAGGRNSYEQYF
DNA: TGCGCCAGCAGCCCAGCAGGGGGCAGAAACTCCTACGAGCAGTACTTC

J: TRBJ1-1
D: TRBD1
size: NA
V: TRBV19
CDR3: CASSSTGDSEAFF
DNA: TGTGCCAGTAGTTCCACAGGGGATTCTGAAGCTTTCTTT

J: TRBJ2-7
D: TRBD1
size: NA
V: TRBV2
CDR3: CASSTDRGREQYF
DNA: TGTGCCAGCAGTACCGACAGGGGGCGCGAGCAGTACTTC

J: TRBJ1-1
D: TRBD1
size: NA
V: TRBV5-1
CDR3: CASSLNRGNTEAFF
DNA: TGCGCCAGCAGCTTAAACAGGGGGAACACTGAAGCTTTCTTT

J: TRBJ2-7
D: TRBD2
size: few
V: TRBV2
CDR3: CASKRTSGNHEQYF
DNA: TGTGCCAGCAAAAGAACTAGCGGGAACCACGAGCAGTACTTC

J: TRBJ1-1
D: TRBD1
size: once
V: TRBV7-8
CDR3: CASSVDRDTEAFF
DNA: TGTGCCAGCAGCGTCGACAGGGATACTGAAGCTTTCTTT

J: TRBJ1-4
D: NA
size: NA
V: TRBV19
CDR3: CASSIKGLNEKLFF
DNA: TGTGCCAGTAGTATAAAGGGACTCAATGAAAAACTGTTTTTT

J: TRBJ2-1
D: TRBD1
size: NA
V: TRBV5-1
CDR3: CASSSGQYNEQFF
DNA: TGCGCCAGCAGCTCGGGACAGTACAATGAGCAGTTCTTC

J: TRBJ2-1
D: NA
size: NA
V: TRBV5-6
CDR3: CASSLAFHEQFF
DNA: TGTGCCAGCAGCTTGGCTTTTCATGAGCAGTTCTTC

J: TRBJ1-1
D: TRBD1
size: NA
V: TRBV9
CDR3: CASSVGTGDEAFF
DNA: TGTGCCAGCAGCGTCGGGACAGGTGATGAAGCTTTCTTT

J: TRBJ2-7
D: TRBD1
size: NA
V: TRBV19
CDR3: CASSMGAPGQGWEQYF
DNA: TGTGCCAGTAGTATGGGGGCTCCCGGACAGGGCTGGGAGCAGTACTTC

J: TRBJ1-2
D: TRBD1
size: NA
V: TRBV5-1
CDR3: CASSTGGLDGYTF
DNA: TGCGCCAGCTCAACAGGGGGACTGGATGGCTACACCTTC

J: TRBJ1-5
D: TRBD1
size: few
V: TRBV2
CDR3: CASRGQGNQPQHF
DNA: TGTGCCAGCAGGGGACAGGGCAATCAGCCCCAGCATTTT

J: TRBJ2-7
D: NA
size: NA
V: TRBV19
CDR3: CASSIGSSAYEQYF
DNA: TGTGCCAGTAGTATCGGTAGCAGCGCCTACGAGCAGTACTTC

J: TRBJ1-1
D: TRBD1
size: NA
V: TRBV19
CDR3: CASSITPTGMSTEAFF
DNA: TGTGCCAGTAGTATCACACCGACAGGGATGAGCACTGAAGCTTTCTTT

J: TRBJ1-1
D: NA
size: NA
V: TRBV5-1
CDR3: CASSLFGVGMGNTEAFF
DNA: TGCGCCAGCAGCTTGTTCGGTGTCGGGATGGGTAACACTGAAGCTTTCTTT

J: TRBJ2-1
D: TRBD1
size: few
V: TRBV9
CDR3: CASSARKMTRGTGYNEQFF
DNA: TGTGCCAGCAGCGCTCGAAAAATGACGCGCGGGACAGGCTACAATGAGCAGTTCTTC

J: TRBJ1-1
D: NA
size: NA
V: TRBV27
CDR3: CASSYLGGNTEAFF
DNA: TGTGCCAGCAGTTACTTGGGGGGGAACACTGAAGCTTTCTTT

J: TRBJ1-5
D: TRBD1
size: NA
V: TRBV6-5
CDR3: CASSLIQGDQPQHF
DNA: TGTGCCAGCAGTTTGATACAGGGGGATCAGCCCCAGCATTTT

J: TRBJ2-5
D: TRBD1
size: NA
V: TRBV15
CDR3: CATSNPTGVKETQYF
DNA: TGTGCCACCAGCAACCCCACAGGGGTGAAAGAGACCCAGTACTTC

J: TRBJ1-4
D: TRBD1
size: NA
V: TRBV27
CDR3: CASSPGTGVEKLFF
DNA: TGTGCCAGCAGTCCAGGGACAGGGGTCGAAAAACTGTTTTTT

J: TRBJ2-5
D: NA
size: NA
V: TRBV15
CDR3: CATSPRRMETQYF
DNA: TGTGCCACCAGCCCAAGGCGGATGGAGACCCAGTACTTC

J: TRBJ1-6
D: NA
size: NA
V: TRBV4-2
CDR3: CASSQDRLAANSPLHF
DNA: TGTGCCAGCAGCCAAGATCGACTCGCTGCTAATTCACCCCTCCACTTT

J: TRBJ1-2
D: TRBD1
size: once
V: TRBV6-6
CDR3: CASFTGDYGYTF
DNA: TGTGCCAGCTTTACAGGGGACTATGGCTACACCTTC

J: TRBJ1-1
D: NA
size: few
V: TRBV4-1
CDR3: CASSLGANEAFF
DNA: TGCGCCAGCAGCCTCGGTGCCAATGAAGCTTTCTTT

J: TRBJ1-1
D: TRBD1
size: NA
V: TRBV28
CDR3: CASSFPGQGVTEAFF
DNA: TGTGCCAGCAGTTTTCCAGGACAGGGAGTAACTGAAGCTTTCTTT

J: TRBJ1-2
D: NA
size: NA
V: TRBV28
CDR3: CASSLSRVGYGYTF
DNA: TGTGCCAGCAGTTTAAGCAGGGTTGGCTATGGCTACACCTTC

J: TRBJ1-5
D: NA
size: NA
V: TRBV2
CDR3: CASRTDSNQPQHF
DNA: TGTGCCAGCCGGACAGACAGCAATCAGCCCCAGCATTTT

J: TRBJ1-1
D: TRBD1
size: NA
V: TRBV30
CDR3: CAWSAPEQGYGTEAFF
DNA: TGTGCCTGGAGTGCTCCAGAACAGGGGTATGGCACTGAAGCTTTCTTT

J: TRBJ1-5
D: NA
size: NA
V: TRBV6-1
CDR3: CASSGGPGQPQHF
DNA: TGTGCCAGCAGTGGGGGGCCGGGTCAGCCCCAGCATTTT

J: TRBJ1-1
D: NA
size: NA
V: TRBV7-9
CDR3: CASSLDRGTNTEAFF
DNA: TGTGCCAGCAGCTTAGATAGGGGAACGAACACTGAAGCTTTCTTT

J: TRBJ2-1
D: NA
size: NA
V: TRBV2
CDR3: CASKDSLPEQFF
DNA: TGTGCCAGCAAAGACAGCCTCCCTGAGCAGTTCTTC

J: TRBJ2-1
D: TRBD2
size: NA
V: TRBV7-2
CDR3: CASSLGRRGSSYNEQFF
DNA: TGTGCCAGCAGCTTAGGTCGTCGCGGGAGCTCCTACAATGAGCAGTTCTTC

J: TRBJ1-2
D: TRBD1
size: NA
V: TRBV7-2
CDR3: CASSFITRDRYGYTF
DNA: TGTGCCAGCAGCTTTATCACGAGGGACAGATATGGCTACACCTTC

J: TRBJ1-2
D: TRBD1
size: NA
V: TRBV7-9
CDR3: CASSRSGGPDGYTF
DNA: TGTGCCAGCAGCCGATCAGGGGGCCCGGATGGCTACACCTTC

J: TRBJ2-7
D: NA
size: few
V: TRBV5-8
CDR3: CASSLKGMGEQYF
DNA: TGTGCCAGCAGCTTGAAGGGGATGGGCGAGCAGTACTTC

J: TRBJ1-5
D: NA
size: NA
V: TRBV19
CDR3: CASSIDLTGFGQPQHF
DNA: TGTGCCAGTAGTATAGACCTTACAGGGTTCGGTCAGCCCCAGCATTTT

J: TRBJ1-6
D: NA
size: NA
V: TRBV7-9
CDR3: CASSHISGHLHF
DNA: TGTGCCAGCAGTCATATCTCAGGTCACCTCCACTTT

J: TRBJ2-7
D: NA
size: NA
V: TRBV19
CDR3: CASRIGTRETSYEQYF
DNA: TGTGCCAGTAGAATCGGGACTCGCGAGACCAGTTACGAGCAGTACTTC

J: TRBJ2-7
D: TRBD2
size: NA
V: TRBV29-1
CDR3: CSVGGGGEQYF
DNA: TGCAGCGTCGGTGGGGGGGGCGAGCAGTACTTC

J: TRBJ1-2
D: TRBD1
size: NA
V: TRBV10-3
CDR3: CAIMPFRDRGDYTF
DNA: TGTGCCATCATGCCCTTCCGGGACAGGGGGGACTACACCTTC

J: TRBJ2-2
D: TRBD2
size: NA
V: TRBV4-2
CDR3: CASSHNGGAVGELFF
DNA: TGTGCCAGCAGCCACAACGGGGGGGCGGTGGGGGAGCTGTTTTTT

J: TRBJ2-7
D: TRBD2
size: NA
V: TRBV2
CDR3: CASRRRGTSGRATSYEQYF
DNA: TGTGCCAGCAGACGAAGGGGGACTAGCGGGAGGGCGACCTCCTACGAGCAGTACTTC

J: TRBJ1-4
D: TRBD1
size: NA
V: TRBV9
CDR3: CASSSGTGNEKLFF
DNA: TGTGCCAGCAGCTCCGGGACAGGGAACGAAAAACTGTTTTTT

J: TRBJ2-6
D: NA
size: NA
V: TRBV28
CDR3: CAGGSGANVLTF
DNA: TGTGCCGGCGGCTCTGGGGCCAACGTCCTGACTTTC

J: TRBJ1-5
D: TRBD1
size: NA
V: TRBV11-2
CDR3: CASSLARGWNQPQHF
DNA: TGTGCCAGCAGCTTAGCCAGGGGGTGGAATCAGCCCCAGCATTTT

J: TRBJ1-2
D: NA
size: NA
V: TRBV18
CDR3: CASSSNQGNGLGYTF
DNA: TGTGCCAGCTCATCAAACCAGGGGAACGGTCTAGGCTACACCTTC

J: TRBJ1-1
D: NA
size: NA
V: TRBV20-1
CDR3: CSAPQGTEAFF
DNA: TGCAGTGCCCCTCAGGGCACTGAAGCTTTCTTT

J: TRBJ2-2
D: NA
size: NA
V: TRBV7-3
CDR3: CASSTNRGAHTGELFF
DNA: TGTGCCAGCAGCACTAATCGGGGGGCCCACACCGGGGAGCTGTTTTTT